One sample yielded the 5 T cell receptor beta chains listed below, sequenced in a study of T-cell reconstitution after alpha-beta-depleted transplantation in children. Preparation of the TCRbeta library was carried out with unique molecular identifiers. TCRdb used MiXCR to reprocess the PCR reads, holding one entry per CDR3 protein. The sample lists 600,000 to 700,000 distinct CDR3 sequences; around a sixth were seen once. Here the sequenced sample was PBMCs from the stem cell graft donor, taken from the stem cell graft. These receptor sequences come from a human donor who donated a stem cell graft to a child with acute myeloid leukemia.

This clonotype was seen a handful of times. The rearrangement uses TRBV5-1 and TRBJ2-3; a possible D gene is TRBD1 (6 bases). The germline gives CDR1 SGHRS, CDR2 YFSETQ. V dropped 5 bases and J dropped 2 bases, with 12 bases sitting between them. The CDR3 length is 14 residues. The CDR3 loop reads CASSPGHTTDTQYF. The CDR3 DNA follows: TGCGCCAGCAGTCCGGGACACACCACAGATACGCAGTATTTT. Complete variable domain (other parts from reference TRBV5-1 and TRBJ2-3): KAGVTQTPRYLIKTRGQQVTLSCSPISGHRSVSWYQQTPGQGLQFLFEYFSETQRNKGNFPGRFSGRQFSNSRSEMNVSTLELGDSALYLCASSPGHTTDTQYFGPGTRLTVL.

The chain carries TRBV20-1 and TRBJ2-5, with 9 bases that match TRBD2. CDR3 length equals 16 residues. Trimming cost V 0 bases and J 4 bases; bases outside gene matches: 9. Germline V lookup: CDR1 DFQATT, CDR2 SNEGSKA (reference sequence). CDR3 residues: CSARDPAGGRVETQYF. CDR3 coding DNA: TGCAGTGCTAGAGATCCGGCGGGGGGGAGAGTAGAGACCCAGTACTTC.

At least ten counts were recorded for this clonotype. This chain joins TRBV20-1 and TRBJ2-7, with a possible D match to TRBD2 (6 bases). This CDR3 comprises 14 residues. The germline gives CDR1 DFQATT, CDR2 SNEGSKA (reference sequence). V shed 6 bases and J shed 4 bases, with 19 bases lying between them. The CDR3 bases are TGCAGTGCCACCCCGTATGGCGGGGAGTACGAGCAGTACGTC. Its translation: CSATPYGGEYEQYV.

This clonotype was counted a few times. CDR3 region: CASSLTTGPVASYNEQFF. As DNA, the CDR3 is TGTGCCAGCAGCTTAACTACTGGGCCCGTAGCCTCCTACAATGAGCAGTTCTTC. The genes are TRBV11-2 and TRBJ2-1; D is uncertain. Germline V gene data show CDR1 as SGHAT and CDR2 as FQNNGV. Deletions cut 2 bases from V and 0 bases from J, with 17 bases between. CDR3 length: 18 amino acids.

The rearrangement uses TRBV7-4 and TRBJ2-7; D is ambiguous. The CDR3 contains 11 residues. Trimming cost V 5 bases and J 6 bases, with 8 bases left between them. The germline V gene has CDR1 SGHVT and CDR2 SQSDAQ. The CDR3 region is CASSPEPEQYV. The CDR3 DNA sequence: TGTGCCAGCAGCCCGGAACCCGAGCAGTACGTC.